This TCR beta chain was obtained from a study of blood T cells in healthy people across ages. Germline V CDR1 and CDR2: MGHDK, SYGVNS. V was trimmed by 5 bases and J by 1 base, leaving 9 bases between them. This CDR3 has 15 residues. There are many counts of this clonotype. Using a J-beta primer mix together with a sample-barcoded 5' primer, a second PCR was run for roughly 7 to 12 cycles. TCRdb analysed the 5' RACE reads with MiXCR anew, one entry per CDR3 protein. Here the sample spans around 1.5 million distinct CDR3 sequences, around 55% being singletons. The clonotype originates from a man younger than 35 in good health. Sequencing was done on a sample of blood. The chain couples TRBV25-1 to TRBJ2-6; D gene ambiguous. This chain's CDR3 is CASSPDLSGANVLTF. DNA of the CDR3: TGTGCCAGCAGTCCTGACTTGTCTGGGGCCAACGTCCTGACTTTC.